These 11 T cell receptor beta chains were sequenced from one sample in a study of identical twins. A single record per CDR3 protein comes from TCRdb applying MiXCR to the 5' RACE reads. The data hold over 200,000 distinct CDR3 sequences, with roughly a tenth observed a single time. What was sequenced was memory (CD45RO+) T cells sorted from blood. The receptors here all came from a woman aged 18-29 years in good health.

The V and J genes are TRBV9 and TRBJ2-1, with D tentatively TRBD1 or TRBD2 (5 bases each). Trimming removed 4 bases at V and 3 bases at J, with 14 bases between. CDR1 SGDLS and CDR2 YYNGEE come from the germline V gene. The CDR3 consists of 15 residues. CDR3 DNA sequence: TGTGCCAGCAGCCCTCATAGGGACCTCTACAATGAGCAGTTCTTC. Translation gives CASSPHRDLYNEQFF.

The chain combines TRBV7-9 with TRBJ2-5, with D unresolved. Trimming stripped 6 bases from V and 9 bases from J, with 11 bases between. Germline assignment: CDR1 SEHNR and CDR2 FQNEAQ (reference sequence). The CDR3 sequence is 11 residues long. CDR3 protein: CASRQIWAQYF. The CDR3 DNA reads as TGTGCCAGCAGACAAATATGGGCCCAGTACTTC.

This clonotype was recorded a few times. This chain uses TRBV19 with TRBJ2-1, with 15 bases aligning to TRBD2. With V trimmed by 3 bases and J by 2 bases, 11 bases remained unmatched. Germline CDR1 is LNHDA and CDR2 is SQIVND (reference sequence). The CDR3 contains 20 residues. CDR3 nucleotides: TGTGCCAGTAGTATGGCCTCTGGACTAGCGGGAGGGCCAACCTACAATGAGCAGTTCTTC. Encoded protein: CASSMASGLAGGPTYNEQFF.

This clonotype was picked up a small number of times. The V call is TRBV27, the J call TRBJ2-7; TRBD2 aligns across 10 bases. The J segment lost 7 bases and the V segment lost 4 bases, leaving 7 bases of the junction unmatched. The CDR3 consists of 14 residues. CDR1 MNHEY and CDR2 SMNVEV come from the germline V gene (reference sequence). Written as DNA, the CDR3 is TGTGCCAGCAGTTCGCTAGCGGGAGTCGGGGAGCAGTACTTC. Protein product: CASSSLAGVGEQYF.

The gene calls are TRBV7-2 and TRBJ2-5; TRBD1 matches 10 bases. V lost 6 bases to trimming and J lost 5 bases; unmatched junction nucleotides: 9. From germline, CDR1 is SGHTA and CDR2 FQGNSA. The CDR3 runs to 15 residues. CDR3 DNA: TGTGCCAGCAGGCGGACAGGGGGACGGGAGGAGACCCAGTACTTC. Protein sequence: CASRRTGGREETQYF.

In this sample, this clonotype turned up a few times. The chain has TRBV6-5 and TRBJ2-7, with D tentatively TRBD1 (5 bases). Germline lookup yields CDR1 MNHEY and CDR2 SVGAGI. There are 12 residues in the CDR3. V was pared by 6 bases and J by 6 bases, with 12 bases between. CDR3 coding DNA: TGTGCCAGCAGCGCCCAGGGTTTCGAGCAGTACTTC. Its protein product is CASSAQGFEQYF.

CDR3 amino acids: CSVLLLAGNNEQFF. The CDR3 region has the DNA TGCAGTGTCCTCCTGCTAGCGGGTAACAATGAGCAGTTCTTC. The chain employs TRBV20-1 and TRBJ2-1; 8 bases fit TRBD2. This CDR3 contains 14 residues. Germline-derived CDR1 and CDR2 are DFQATT and SNEGSKA (reference sequence). Germline trimming cut 7 bases from V and 5 bases from J; bases unmatched to any gene: 10.

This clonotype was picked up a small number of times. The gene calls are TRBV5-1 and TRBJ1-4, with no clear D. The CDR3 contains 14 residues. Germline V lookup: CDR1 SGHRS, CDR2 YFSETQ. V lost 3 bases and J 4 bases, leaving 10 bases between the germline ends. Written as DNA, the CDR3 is TGCGCCAGCAGCTCCCAAGCTCTTAATGAAAAACTGTTTTTT. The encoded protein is CASSSQALNEKLFF.

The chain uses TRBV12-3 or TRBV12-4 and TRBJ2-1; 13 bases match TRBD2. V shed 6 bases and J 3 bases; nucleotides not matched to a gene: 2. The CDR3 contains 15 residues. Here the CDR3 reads CASRWTSGGYNEQFF. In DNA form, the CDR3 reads TGTGCCAGCAGATGGACTAGCGGGGGCTACAATGAGCAGTTCTTC.

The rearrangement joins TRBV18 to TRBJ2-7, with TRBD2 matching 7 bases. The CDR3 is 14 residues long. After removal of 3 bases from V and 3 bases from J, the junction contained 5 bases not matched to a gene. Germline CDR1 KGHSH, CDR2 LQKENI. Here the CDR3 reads CASSPTTGGYEQYF. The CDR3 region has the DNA TGTGCCAGCTCACCGACGACGGGGGGCTACGAGCAGTACTTC.

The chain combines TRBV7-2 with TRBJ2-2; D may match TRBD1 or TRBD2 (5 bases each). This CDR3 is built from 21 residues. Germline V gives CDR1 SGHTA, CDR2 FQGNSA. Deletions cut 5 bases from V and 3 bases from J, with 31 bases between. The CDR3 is CASSQPPGARSRGEHTGELFF. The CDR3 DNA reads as TGTGCCAGCAGCCAGCCCCCCGGGGCCCGGAGTCGCGGAGAGCACACCGGGGAGCTGTTTTTT.